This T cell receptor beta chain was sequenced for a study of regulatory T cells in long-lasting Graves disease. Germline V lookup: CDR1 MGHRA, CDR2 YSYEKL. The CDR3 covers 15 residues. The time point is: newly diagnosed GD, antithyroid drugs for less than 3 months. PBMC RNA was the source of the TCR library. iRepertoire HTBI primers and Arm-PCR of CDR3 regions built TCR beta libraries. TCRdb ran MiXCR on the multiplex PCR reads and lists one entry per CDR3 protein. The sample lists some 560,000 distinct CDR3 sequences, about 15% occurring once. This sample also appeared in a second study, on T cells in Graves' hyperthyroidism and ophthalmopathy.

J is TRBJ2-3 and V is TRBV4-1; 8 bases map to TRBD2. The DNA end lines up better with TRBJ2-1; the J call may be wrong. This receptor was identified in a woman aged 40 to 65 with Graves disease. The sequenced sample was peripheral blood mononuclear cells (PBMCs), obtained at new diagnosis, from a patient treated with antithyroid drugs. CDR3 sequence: CASSPAAGGYNEQFF. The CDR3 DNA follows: TGCGCCAGCAGCCCCGCGGCGGGGGGTTACAATGAGCAGTTCTTC.